Below are 9 T cell receptor beta chains sequenced from a single sample in a study of T cells expressing NK-cell markers. TCRdb re-analyzed the 5' RACE reads; it lists each CDR3 protein once, without DNA. This repertoire comprises around 280,000 distinct CDR3 sequences; its ten largest clones make up 0.39%. Sequenced sample: blood T cells: a sorted CD56 or NKG2C T cell subset, CD4+ or CD8+ T cells, or bulk PBMC T cells (not recorded which). These receptors were collected from a young man in good health.

The chain carries TRBV24-1 and TRBJ1-2; as DNA is missing, the TRBD1 call by TCRdb cannot be tested. This CDR3 contains 14 residues. Germline V lookup: CDR1 KGHDR, CDR2 SFDVKD. The CDR3 loop is CATSDSGQEYGYTF.

J is TRBJ2-3 and V is TRBV20-1; there is no DNA to check the TCRdb D call of TRBD1. The CDR3 has 14 residues. Germline CDR1 DFQATT, CDR2 SNEGSKA (reference sequence). The CDR3 spells CSASSGTSTDTQYF.

The gene calls are TRBV28 and TRBJ1-1. Germline CDR1 MDHEN, CDR2 SYDVKM. The CDR3 extends over 12 amino acids. The CDR3 here is CASSLPRTEAFF.

The rearrangement uses TRBV19 and TRBJ2-3; no DNA is available, so the TRBD1 call from TCRdb remains unchecked. Germline V gives CDR1 LNHDA, CDR2 SQIVND (reference sequence). The CDR3 has 15 amino acids. This CDR3 reads CASRETGAGGDTQYF.

The genes are TRBV5-1 and TRBJ2-2; as DNA is missing, the TRBD1 call by TCRdb cannot be tested. The CDR3 has 15 residues. Germline V gene sequence: CDR1 SGHRS, CDR2 YFSETQ. Here the CDR3 reads CASSPRQDYTGELFF.

J is TRBJ1-1 and V is TRBV12-3 or TRBV12-4; TCRdb calls TRBD1, which cannot be checked without DNA. This CDR3 contains 16 residues. The CDR3 sequence is CASSADRTIRNTEAFF.

This chain connects TRBV20-1 to TRBJ2-5; TCRdb selects TRBD2, and the lack of DNA leaves this call unchecked. CDR1 DFQATT and CDR2 SNEGSKA come from the germline V gene (reference sequence). CDR3 length equals 16 residues. The CDR3 sequence is CSATQGLAGPQETQYF.

This CDR3 reads CASSLGVTPGELFF. This chain joins TRBV5-4 and TRBJ2-2. The length of the CDR3 is 14 residues. In germline, CDR1 is SGHNT, CDR2 YYREEE (reference sequence).

This chain connects TRBV7-4 to TRBJ2-3. Per the germline V gene, CDR1 is SGHVT and CDR2 is SQSDAQ. The CDR3 extends over 15 amino acids. The CDR3 loop reads CASSRVTHVGDTQYF.